Listed here is a single TCR beta chain. CDR1 SGHTA and CDR2 FQGNSA come from the germline V gene. Deletions cut 6 bases from V and 4 bases from J, with 16 bases between. The CDR3 loop spans 15 amino acids. The sample comes from a study of blood T cells in healthy people across ages. PCR was performed a second time for about 7 to 11 cycles using a sample-barcoded 5' primer and a J-beta primer mix. Each single sample gave us at least 3 million CDR3-containing paired-end reads. TCRdb re-called the 5' RACE reads with MiXCR, one entry per CDR3 protein. The sample includes about 900,000 distinct CDR3 sequences, about 59% of them seen just once. Peripheral blood was drawn, about 9.7 milliliters per donor.

Material: blood. The source of this sequence is a man younger than 45 in good health. The chain carries TRBV7-2 and TRBJ1-5; TRBD1 might be the D (6 bases). CDR3 sequence reads: CASSWQGTTNQPQHF. As DNA, the CDR3 is TGTGCCAGCAGTTGGCAGGGGACTACTAATCAGCCCCAGCATTTT.